This is a list of T cell receptor beta chains from one sample in a study of PD-1 blockade in classical Hodgkin lymphoma. TCRdb's copy holds only in-frame clones and misses some; the assay was immunoSEQ multiplex PCR. The sample has approximately 61,000 clones; 85% to 90% are singletons. Material: peripheral blood mononuclear cells (PBMCs), obtained at baseline. The receptors stem from a human donor with classical Hodgkin lymphoma. Each CDR3 is given with its conserved first and last residue. A D gene is named only where the DNA matches it firmly. Where a row states a size, it is once, few, many or the class of an expanded clone; other rows omit it.

D gene,V gene,CDR3 length,clone size,J gene,CDR3 protein,CDR3 DNA
.,TRBV6-1,14,once,TRBJ1-1,CASSEAGLWTEAFF,TGTGCCAGCAGTGAAGCAGGGCTGTGGACTGAAGCTTTCTTT
.,TRBV7-9,13,.,TRBJ1-1,CASNSPPTGEAFF,TGTGCCAGCAACTCCCCCCCCACGGGAGAAGCTTTCTTT
TRBD1,TRBV6-5,13,.,TRBJ2-7,CASSLQGAAEQYF,TGTGCCAGCAGTTTGCAGGGGGCGGCGGAGCAGTACTTC
TRBD2,TRBV10-2,14,.,TRBJ2-5,CASSPNGGRETQYF,TGCGCCAGCAGTCCCAACGGGGGGAGGGAGACCCAGTACTTC
TRBD1,TRBV13,13,few,TRBJ1-5,CASSLDRGEPQHF,TGTGCCAGCAGCTTAGACAGGGGGGAGCCCCAGCATTTT
.,TRBV6-6,13,.,TRBJ2-3,CASWLDGPYTQYF,TGTGCCAGCTGGTTGGACGGTCCGTATACGCAGTATTTT
.,TRBV19,16,.,TRBJ1-2,CASSSTLQGFNYGYTF,TGTGCCAGTAGTTCCACATTACAGGGATTTAACTATGGCTACACCTTC
.,TRBV14,14,.,TRBJ2-5,CASSPAGGPRAQYF,TGTGCCAGCAGCCCTGCGGGCGGGCCTCGGGCCCAGTACTTC
TRBD2,TRBV18,19,.,TRBJ2-3,CASSPGPPGLAGGTDTQYF,TGTGCCAGCTCACCAGGGCCGCCGGGGCTAGCGGGGGGAACAGATACGCAGTATTTT
TRBD1,TRBV2,15,.,TRBJ1-6,CASSPATGGNSPLHF,TGTGCCAGCAGTCCCGCGACAGGGGGGAATTCACCCCTCCACTTT
.,TRBV15,15,.,TRBJ2-3,CATSRDQAVTDTQYF,TGTGCCACCAGCAGAGATCAGGCCGTTACAGATACGCAGTATTTT
.,TRBV29-1,13,.,TRBJ2-3,CSVEASNTDTQYF,TGCAGCGTTGAAGCGTCAAACACAGATACGCAGTATTTT
TRBD1,TRBV7-3,13,once,TRBJ1-1,CASSLRRQGEAFF,TGTGCCAGCAGCTTAAGAAGACAGGGTGAAGCTTTCTTT
.,TRBV7-6,15,.,TRBJ1-6,CASSLNEGSDSPLHF,TGTGCCAGCAGCTTAAACGAGGGTTCTGATTCACCCCTCCACTTT
.,TRBV6-1,15,.,TRBJ2-1,CASILKRNGNNEQFF,TGTGCCAGCATTTTGAAGAGGAATGGGAACAATGAGCAGTTCTTC